This T cell receptor beta chain is drawn from a study of post-analysis software for immune sequencing data. Whole-study findings and limits: There were a few TRBV segments more frequent in patients than controls, and TRBV5-6, TRBV5-1 and TRBV20-1 were among them.

Germline CDR1 SQVTM, CDR2 ANQGSEA. The V and J ends lost 0 bases and 6 bases, in that order; junction bases with no gene match: 11. The length of the CDR3 is 16 residues. Regarding this clonotype: Its cognate antigen is unknown.

Unique molecular identifiers were carried by the TCR beta cDNA libraries. A single record per CDR3 protein comes from TCRdb applying MiXCR to the PCR reads. The sample contains approximately 260,000 distinct CDR3 sequences, roughly a third of which appear only once. This TCR came from a girl between 10 and 17 years old with multiple sclerosis. The sequenced material came from blood. The V and J genes are TRBV29-1 and TRBJ2-3, with 8 positions matching TRBD2. The CDR3 DNA follows: TGCAGCGTTGAAGATTATCGGGAGGGTCTTGGTGATACGCAGTATTTT. Protein sequence: CSVEDYREGLGDTQYF.